The T cell receptor beta chain described here comes from a study of blood T cell repertoires in COVID-19. Per the original data handling: Cell counts per sample came from amplifying reference gene primers. This table comes from immunoSEQ multiplex PCR, and its TCRdb copy is limited to in-frame clones, with some not included. That table is the source of V, J and clone size, and D and trimming were worked out from the DNA. The sample has about 210,000 clones; roughly 80% are singletons. V lost 0 bases and J 0 bases, leaving 9 bases between the germline ends. The CDR3 is made up of 15 amino acids. Germline CDR1 and CDR2: SGHRS and YFSETQ.

Source material: peripheral blood. This clonotype was obtained from a woman in her thirties or forties with active or convalescent COVID-19. The V call is TRBV5-1, the J call TRBJ1-1; D unclear. The CDR3, as DNA: TGCGCCAGCAGCTTGGAAGCGGACCTGAACACTGAAGCTTTCTTT. Translating gives CASSLEADLNTEAFF.